These 2 T cell receptor beta chains originate from one sample sequenced in a study of T cells in tumors after PD-1 blockade. Sequencing used immunoSEQ multiplex PCR; TCRdb keeps in-frame clones, though not all of them. The sample gives around 19,000 clones, around 80% of which show up once; approximately 26% is in the top ten. The sequencing here drew on PBMCs, taken before anti-PD-1 treatment. The receptors come from a human donor with basal cell carcinoma.

This clone was detected once. As DNA, the CDR3 is TGTGCCACCAGTGATCCTTCCTCCCGCGGGTTCAACAATGAGCAGTTCTTC. This codes for CATSDPSSRGFNNEQFF. The V gene is TRBV24-1, the J gene TRBJ2-1; D might be TRBD2 (5 bases). The CDR3 consists of 17 residues. Looked up from germline, CDR1 is KGHDR and CDR2 is SFDVKD. V was shortened by 3 bases and J by 5 bases, with 19 bases between the two germline ends.

The chain couples TRBV6-5 to TRBJ1-6; D gene uncertain. CDR1 is MNHEY, CDR2 SVGAGI, per germline. The CDR3 is made up of 13 amino acids. Trimming removed 6 bases from V and 8 bases from J, with 11 bases in between. CDR3 sequence: CASSPSTHSPLHF. The CDR3 DNA sequence: TGTGCCAGCAGCCCCTCAACACATTCACCCCTCCACTTT.